The source of this TCR beta chain is a study of blood T cell repertoires in COVID-19. The wider study: The cDNA or gDNA used as material had been derived from T cells, B-cell-depleted T cells, or PBMCs.

CDR3 size: 13 residues. V gave up 8 bases and J gave up 4 bases; unmatched junction bases: 8. Germline values: CDR1 ENHRY, CDR2 SYGVKD. Data came from immunoSEQ multiplex PCR; TCRdb stores just in-frame clones and leaves some out. The data show approximately 110,000 clones, with around 91% seen just once and about 30% held by the top ten. The source of this sequence is a woman older than 75 with acute or convalescent COVID-19. Sequencing was done on a sample of peripheral blood. This chain uses TRBV10-3 with TRBJ2-7; the match to TRBD2 covers 7 bases. CDR3 amino acids: CAIGAGNPYEQYF. The CDR3 DNA sequence: TGTGCCATCGGAGCGGGGAACCCTTACGAGCAGTACTTC.